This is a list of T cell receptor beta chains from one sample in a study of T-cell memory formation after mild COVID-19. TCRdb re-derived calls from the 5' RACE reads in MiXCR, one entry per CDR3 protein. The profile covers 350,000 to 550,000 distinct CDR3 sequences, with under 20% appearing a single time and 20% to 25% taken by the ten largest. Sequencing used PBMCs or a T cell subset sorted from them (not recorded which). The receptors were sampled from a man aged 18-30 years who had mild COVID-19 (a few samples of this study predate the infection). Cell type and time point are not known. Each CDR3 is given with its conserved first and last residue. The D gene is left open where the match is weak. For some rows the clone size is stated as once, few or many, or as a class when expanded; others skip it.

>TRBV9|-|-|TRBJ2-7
CASSVGGELYEQYF
TGTGCCAGCAGCGTAGGAGGAGAACTCTACGAGCAGTACTTC
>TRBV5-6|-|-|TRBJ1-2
CASSLARAVYGYTF
TGTGCCAGCAGCTTGGCCAGGGCAGTCTATGGCTACACCTTC
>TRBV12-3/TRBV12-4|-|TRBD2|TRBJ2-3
CASADAGGPTDTQYF
TGTGCCAGCGCCGATGCGGGGGGGCCGACAGATACGCAGTATTTT
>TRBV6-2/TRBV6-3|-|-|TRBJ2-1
CASSPGTLSSYNEQFF
TGTGCCAGCAGCCCCGGGACCTTGAGCTCCTACAATGAGCAGTTCTTC
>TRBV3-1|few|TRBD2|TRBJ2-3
CASSQEASGGTDTQYF
TGTGCCAGCAGCCAAGAGGCTAGCGGGGGCACAGATACGCAGTATTTT
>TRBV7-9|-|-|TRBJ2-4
CASTPVVEAPQYF
TGTGCCAGCACCCCGGTGGTAGAGGCCCCTCAGTACTTC
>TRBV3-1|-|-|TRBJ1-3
CASSPRTTGNTIYF
TGTGCCAGCAGCCCCCGGACAACTGGAAACACCATATATTTT
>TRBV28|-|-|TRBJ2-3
CASGGPTSTDTQYF
TGTGCGTCCGGAGGCCCTACTAGCACAGATACGCAGTATTTT
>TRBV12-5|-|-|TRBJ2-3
CASGLGQAPYF
TGTGCTAGTGGTTTGGGACAGGCCCCGTATTTT
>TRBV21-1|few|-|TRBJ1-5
CASSERPTQPQHF
TGTGCCAGCAGCGAAAGGCCTACTCAGCCCCAGCATTTT
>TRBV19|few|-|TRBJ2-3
CASSIFQDGKDTQYF
TGTGCCAGTAGTATATTCCAGGATGGTAAAGATACGCAGTATTTT
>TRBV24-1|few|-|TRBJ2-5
CATSDSQGQETQYF
TGTGCCACCAGTGATTCACAGGGTCAAGAGACCCAGTACTTC
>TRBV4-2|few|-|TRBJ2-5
CASSQAPGQETQYF
TGTGCCAGCAGCCAAGCGCCGGGGCAAGAGACCCAGTACTTC
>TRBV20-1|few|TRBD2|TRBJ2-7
CSAKTGGPDEQYF
TGCAGTGCTAAAACGGGGGGGCCGGACGAGCAGTACTTC
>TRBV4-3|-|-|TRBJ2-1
CASSQDHYNEQFF
TGCGCCAGCAGCCAGGACCACTACAATGAGCAGTTCTTC
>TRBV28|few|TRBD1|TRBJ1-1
CASIRTGTEAFF
TGTGCCAGCATCAGGACAGGGACTGAAGCTTTCTTT
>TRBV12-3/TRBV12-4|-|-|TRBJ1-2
CASISQTGNYGYTF
TGTGCCAGCATTTCACAGACCGGTAACTATGGCTACACCTTC
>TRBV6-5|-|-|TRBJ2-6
CASSKTRHLRSGANVLTF
TGTGCCAGCAGCAAGACACGACACCTTAGATCTGGGGCCAACGTCCTGACTTTC
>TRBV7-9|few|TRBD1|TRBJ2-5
CASSADRGLETQYF
TGTGCCAGCAGCGCGGACAGGGGGCTCGAGACCCAGTACTTC
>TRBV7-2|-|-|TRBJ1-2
CASSSFRGNYGYTF
TGTGCCAGCAGCTCATTCCGAGGAAACTATGGCTACACCTTC
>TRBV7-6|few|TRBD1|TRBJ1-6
CASSLGGQAYNSPLHF
TGTGCCAGCAGCTTAGGCGGACAGGCCTATAATTCACCCCTCCACTTT
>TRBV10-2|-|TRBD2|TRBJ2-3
CASSRTSVADTQYF
TGCGCCAGCAGTAGGACTAGCGTGGCAGATACGCAGTATTTT
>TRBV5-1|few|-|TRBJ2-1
CASIGHLSYNEQFF
TGCGCCAGCATCGGCCACCTGTCCTACAATGAGCAGTTCTTC
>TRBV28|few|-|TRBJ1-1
CASSSKVGVSGNTEAFF
TGTGCCAGCAGCAGCAAGGTGGGAGTGAGTGGGAACACTGAAGCTTTCTTT
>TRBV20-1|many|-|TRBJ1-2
CSALMGRTDGYTF
TGCAGTGCCCTGATGGGGAGGACGGATGGCTACACCTTC
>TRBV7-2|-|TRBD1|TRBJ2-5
CASSFGRGLDQETQYF
TGTGCCAGCAGCTTCGGCAGGGGGCTGGACCAAGAGACCCAGTACTTC
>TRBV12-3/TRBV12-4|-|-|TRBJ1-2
CASSLGHDYGYTF
TGTGCCAGCAGCCTGGGACACGACTATGGCTACACCTTC
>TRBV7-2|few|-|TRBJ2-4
CASSFPTAVENIQYF
TGTGCCAGCAGTTTTCCGACGGCCGTAGAAAACATTCAGTACTTC
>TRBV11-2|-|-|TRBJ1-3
CASSPPTKAGNTIYF
TGTGCCAGCAGCCCCCCAACAAAGGCTGGAAACACCATATATTTT
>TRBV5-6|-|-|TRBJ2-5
CASSFPRGGLETQYF
TGTGCCAGCAGTTTCCCAAGGGGGGGCTTGGAGACCCAGTACTTC
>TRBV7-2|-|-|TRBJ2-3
CASSVHPGVTFLDTQYF
TGTGCCAGCAGCGTACACCCGGGAGTAACCTTCCTAGATACGCAGTATTTT
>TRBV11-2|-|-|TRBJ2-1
CASLRETSSYNEQFF
TGTGCCAGCCTCCGGGAAACAAGTTCCTACAATGAGCAGTTCTTC
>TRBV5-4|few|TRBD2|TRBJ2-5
CASSLRGGRETQYF
TGTGCCAGCAGCTTACGGGGGGGCCGAGAGACCCAGTACTTC
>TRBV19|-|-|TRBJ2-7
CASTPDSSYEQYF
TGTGCCAGTACCCCGGACAGTTCCTACGAGCAGTACTTC
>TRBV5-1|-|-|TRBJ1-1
CASTDSGNTEAFF
TGCGCCAGCACGGACAGTGGGAACACTGAAGCTTTCTTT
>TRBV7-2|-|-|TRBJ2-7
CASSLLSVGEQYF
TGTGCCAGCAGCTTACTTAGCGTCGGCGAGCAGTACTTC
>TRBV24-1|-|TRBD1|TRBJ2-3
CATSEQGFSDTQYF
TGTGCCACCAGTGAACAGGGGTTCTCAGATACGCAGTATTTT
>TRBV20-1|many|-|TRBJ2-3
CSARDAVGVADSTDTQYF
TGCAGTGCTAGAGATGCGGTGGGGGTAGCGGACTCGACAGATACGCAGTATTTT
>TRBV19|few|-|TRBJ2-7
CASSIDWSPDEQYF
TGTGCCAGTAGTATCGATTGGAGTCCTGATGAGCAGTACTTC
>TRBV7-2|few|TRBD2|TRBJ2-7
CASSLMTSGGTLGEQYF
TGTGCCAGCAGTCTCATGACTAGCGGGGGGACTTTGGGCGAGCAGTACTTC
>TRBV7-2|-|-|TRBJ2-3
CASSSDFLQYF
TGTGCCAGCAGCTCGGACTTCCTGCAGTATTTT
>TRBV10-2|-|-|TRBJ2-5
CASSESTIVWETQYF
TGCGCCAGCAGTGAGTCTACCATCGTATGGGAGACCCAGTACTTC
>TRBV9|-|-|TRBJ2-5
CASSAEGAGETQYF
TGTGCCAGCAGCGCCGAAGGTGCTGGAGAGACCCAGTACTTC
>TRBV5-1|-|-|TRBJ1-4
CASSRSAANEKLFF
TGCGCCAGCAGCCGGAGCGCGGCTAATGAAAAACTGTTTTTT
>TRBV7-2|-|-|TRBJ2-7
CASSRDGFNYEQYF
TGTGCCAGCAGCCGGGACGGATTTAACTACGAGCAGTACTTC
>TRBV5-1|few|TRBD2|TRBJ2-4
CASSLGGTKENIQYF
TGCGCCAGCAGCTTGGGTGGGACTAAAGAAAACATTCAGTACTTC
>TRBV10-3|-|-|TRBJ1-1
CAIRTLTKAGRGTEAFF
TGTGCCATCAGAACCCTGACAAAGGCAGGGCGCGGCACTGAAGCTTTCTTT
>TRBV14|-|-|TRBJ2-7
CASSQWPSSYEQYF
TGTGCCAGCAGCCAGTGGCCGAGCTCCTACGAGCAGTACTTC
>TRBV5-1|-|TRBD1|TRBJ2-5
CASSFGAGGQETQYF
TGCGCCAGCAGCTTTGGGGCAGGGGGACAAGAGACCCAGTACTTC
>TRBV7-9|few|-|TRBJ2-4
CASRASQDLQGIQYF
TGTGCCAGCAGAGCAAGCCAAGACTTACAGGGCATTCAGTACTTC
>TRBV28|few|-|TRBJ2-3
CAHSRGGSTDTQYF
TGTGCCCACTCGAGGGGGGGTAGCACAGATACGCAGTATTTT
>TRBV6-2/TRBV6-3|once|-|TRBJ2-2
CASSWGGRSGELFF
TGTGCCAGCAGTTGGGGCGGACGATCCGGGGAGCTGTTTTTT
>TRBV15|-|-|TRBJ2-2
CATSREGRETGELFF
TGTGCCACCAGCAGAGAGGGGCGGGAAACCGGGGAGCTGTTTTTT
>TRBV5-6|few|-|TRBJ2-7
CASSLERGAYEQYF
TGTGCCAGCAGCTTGGAAAGGGGGGCCTACGAGCAGTACTTC
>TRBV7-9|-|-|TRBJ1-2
CASSFGPQYGYTF
TGTGCCAGCAGCTTTGGTCCGCAGTATGGCTACACCTTC
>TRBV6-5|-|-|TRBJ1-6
CASSYYGTADSPLHF
TGTGCCAGCAGTTACTACGGGACTGCGGATTCACCCCTCCACTTT
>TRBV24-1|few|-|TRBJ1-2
CATSDMTDGGYTF
TGTGCCACCAGTGACATGACAGACGGGGGCTACACCTTC
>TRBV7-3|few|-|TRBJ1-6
CASRAGGEESPLHF
TGTGCCAGCAGGGCGGGGGGGGAAGAATCACCCCTCCACTTT
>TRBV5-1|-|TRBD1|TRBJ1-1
CASSLTGGLWNTEAFF
TGCGCCAGCAGCCTGACAGGGGGCCTATGGAACACTGAAGCTTTCTTT